Shown below are 27 T cell receptor beta chains from a single sample sequenced in a study of control samples from healthy donors and cancer patients. Using immunoSEQ multiplex PCR, the repertoire was profiled, and TCRdb retains in-frame clones only, with some absent. The profile shows more than 95,000 clones, more than 70% of them singletons. Sequenced material: blood. The receptors derive from a woman in her seventies in good health.

The gene calls are TRBV2 and TRBJ1-1, with D possibly being TRBD1 (5 bases). The CDR3 is 14 amino acids. Trimming left V 7 bases short and J 3 bases short, with 15 bases between. Looked up from germline, CDR1 is SNHLY and CDR2 is FYNNEI. CDR3 protein: CASTLEGGDTEAFF. The DNA for the CDR3 is TGTGCCAGCACTCTCGAGGGAGGGGACACTGAAGCTTTCTTT.

This clone was seen only once. This chain links TRBV5-1 with TRBJ2-1; TRBD2 agrees at 10 bases. CDR1 and CDR2 (germline): SGHRS, YFSETQ. This CDR3 contains 16 residues. V trimming: 4 bases; J trimming: 8 bases; junction bases outside the gene matches: 12. The CDR3 region has the DNA TGCGCCAGCAGCCCGCTAACTAGCGGGGAGGGCCATGAGCAGTTCTTC. Its translation: CASSPLTSGEGHEQFF.

The chain has TRBV4-3 and TRBJ1-1; D gene unclear. Germline V lookup: CDR1 LGHNA, CDR2 YSLEER. Trimming cost V 1 base and J 1 base, with 10 bases left between them. The CDR3 consists of 15 residues. The CDR3 nucleotides are TGCGCCAGCAGCCAAGCGTCAACAGAGAACACTGAAGCTTTCTTT. Translating gives CASSQASTENTEAFF.

V is TRBV7-3 and J is TRBJ2-1; 8 positions agree with TRBD2. Germline V gene lookup returns CDR1 SGHTA and CDR2 FQGTGA. Trimming took 5 bases from V and 0 from J; bases not matched to a gene: 3. This CDR3 has 15 amino acids. Written as DNA, the CDR3 is TGTGCCAGCAGCGCCGGGACTAGCTCCTACAATGAGCAGTTCTTC. It yields the protein CASSAGTSSYNEQFF.

The chain uses TRBV4-3 and TRBJ1-3; no definite D call. The germline gives CDR1 LGHNA, CDR2 YSLEER. V was cut by 1 base and J by 2 bases, with 9 bases left in between. The CDR3 covers 15 residues. CDR3 sequence (DNA): TGCGCCAGCAGCCAAGGGACGGGCCCTGGAAACACCATATATTTT. Encoded protein: CASSQGTGPGNTIYF.

The chain recombines TRBV6-5 with TRBJ1-5; 7 positions match TRBD1. Losses at the gene ends were 10 bases for V and 3 bases for J; bases not matched to a gene: 12. This CDR3 has 15 amino acids. Germline-derived CDR1 and CDR2 are MNHEY and SVGAGI. CDR3 sequence (DNA): TGTGCCACGAGCGGGGGACAGCTACCCAATCAGCCCCAGCATTTT. The encoded protein is CATSGGQLPNQPQHF.

The chain uses TRBV6-2 or TRBV6-3 and TRBJ1-1; D might be TRBD1 (5 bases). V was shortened by 0 bases and J by 7 bases, with 9 bases between the two germline ends. CDR1 and CDR2 (germline): MNHEY, SVGEGT. The CDR3 consists of 13 residues. The CDR3 nucleotides read TGTGCCAGCAGTTACTCGAAGGACATTGAAGCTTTCTTT. Residues: CASSYSKDIEAFF.

This chain links TRBV15 with TRBJ1-2; a weak D match, TRBD1 (5 bases). The CDR3 loop spans 15 amino acids. Germline V gene lookup returns CDR1 LNHNV and CDR2 YYDKDF (reference sequence). Deletions cut 6 bases from V and 8 bases from J, with 22 bases between. Written as DNA, the CDR3 is TGTGCCACCAGTAATTCTGGGGGGGTGCCGGGCGGCTACACCTTC. It encodes CATSNSGGVPGGYTF.

V gene TRBV7-2 combines with J gene TRBJ2-3; D possibly corresponds to TRBD1 (5 bases). The CDR3 consists of 15 residues. CDR1 and CDR2 from the germline V gene are SGHTA and FQGNSA. V gave up 4 bases and J gave up 0 bases, with 11 bases separating them. CDR3 sequence (DNA): TGTGCCAGCAGCTACGCCAGGGTGAGCACAGATACGCAGTATTTT. It is translated as CASSYARVSTDTQYF.

The chain has TRBV24-1 and TRBJ1-1; no definite D call. Germline CDR1 KGHDR, CDR2 SFDVKD. The CDR3 has 12 amino acids. Deletions cut 5 bases from V and 3 bases from J, with 6 bases between. The CDR3 nucleotides are TGTGCCACCAGTGGGCAGCACACTGAAGCTTTCTTT. Amino acid sequence: CATSGQHTEAFF.

CDR3 DNA sequence: TGTGCCAGCAGTTCGCCGATGGGACAGGGGAGCACTGAAGCTTTCTTT. Translated: CASSSPMGQGSTEAFF. The V and J genes are TRBV6-5 and TRBJ1-1, with 10 positions matching TRBD1. Germline assignment: CDR1 MNHEY and CDR2 SVGAGI. The CDR3 has 16 residues. The V segment lost 4 bases and the J segment 4 bases; nucleotides outside the gene matches: 9.

In its sample, this clone was seen once. This chain's CDR3 is CASSAGTGDYGYTF. The CDR3 DNA is TGCGCCAGCAGCGCCGGGACAGGGGACTATGGCTACACCTTC. V and J are TRBV5-1 and TRBJ1-2, with TRBD1 matching over 10 bases. The germline V gene encodes CDR1 SGHRS and CDR2 YFSETQ. Trimming cost V 4 bases and J 3 bases; bases outside gene matches: 3. The CDR3 runs 14 residues. The variable domain in full, with the rest retrieved from reference TRBV5-1 and TRBJ1-2, is KAGVTQTPRYLIKTRGQQVTLSCSPISGHRSVSWYQQTPGQGLQFLFEYFSETQRNKGNFPGRFSGRQFSNSRSEMNVSTLELGDSALYLCASSAGTGDYGYTFGSGTRLTVV.

This clone has a handful of counts. This chain uses TRBV5-6 with TRBJ1-2; D is unclear. Deletions cut 0 bases from V and 6 bases from J, with 15 bases between. CDR1 and CDR2 (germline): SGHDT, YYEEEE. The length of the CDR3 is 15 residues. CDR3 sequence reads: CASSLGIKIVDGYTF. CDR3 DNA sequence: TGTGCCAGCAGCTTGGGGATAAAGATAGTGGATGGCTACACCTTC.

V gene TRBV7-3 combines with J gene TRBJ1-1; D is perhaps TRBD1 (5 bases). The V gene lost 5 bases and the J gene lost 0 bases, with 7 bases spanning the gap. The CDR3 covers 13 residues. Germline V gene data show CDR1 as SGHTA and CDR2 as FQGTGA. CDR3 coding DNA: TGTGCCAGCAGCCCAGGGCTGAACACTGAAGCTTTCTTT. Protein product: CASSPGLNTEAFF.

This clone was counted between two and nine times. This chain connects TRBV7-9 to TRBJ2-7, with 9 bases fitting TRBD1. CDR1 is SEHNR, CDR2 FQNEAQ, per germline (reference sequence). V was clipped by 5 bases and J by 5 bases; unmatched bases: 10. The CDR3 totals 15 residues. In nucleotides, the CDR3 is TGTGCCAGCAGCGACACCGGGACAGGGCAGCACGAGCAGTACTTC. It encodes CASSDTGTGQHEQYF.

The chain carries TRBV1 and TRBJ1-6; the table calls TRBD1, which could not be checked here. TRBV1 is reported as a pseudogene. CDR3 length equals 17 residues. The CDR3 bases are TGCACCAGCAGCCAAGAGGTTAAGGGCAGGGGTTGGTCACCCCTCCACTTT. Amino acid sequence: CTSSQEVKGRGWSPLHF.

V and J are TRBV7-6 and TRBJ2-3; 7 positions agree with TRBD1. With 7 bases clipped from V and 4 bases from J, the junction kept 5 bases outside the gene matches. CDR1 is SGHVS and CDR2 is FNYEAQ in the germline V gene. The CDR3 is 13 residues long. CDR3 coding DNA: TGTGCCAGCACCGGGACAGACGCAGATACGCAGTATTTT. Its protein product is CASTGTDADTQYF. Looking up the rest from reference TRBV7-6 and TRBJ2-3 gives the full variable domain: GAGVSQSPRYKVTKRGQDVALRCDPISGHVSLYWYRQALGQGPEFLTYFNYEAQQDKSGLPNDRFSAERPEGSISTLTIQRTEQRDSAMYRCASTGTDADTQYFGPGTRLTVL.

This clone was recorded a few times. The chain uses TRBV7-9 and TRBJ1-1; D perhaps matches TRBD1 (5 bases). Trimming stripped 1 base from V and 5 bases from J, with 14 bases between. Germline assignment: CDR1 SEHNR and CDR2 FQNEAQ (reference sequence). This CDR3 region has 15 residues. The CDR3 DNA reads TGTGCCAGCAGCTTAGGGGGCGTTGGGGAGACTGAAGCTTTCTTT. Translation: CASSLGGVGETEAFF.

This chain joins TRBV7-9 and TRBJ2-7; D uncertain. The germline V and J ends were trimmed by 4 bases and 3 bases, with 4 bases remaining between them. The length of the CDR3 is 11 residues. Germline V CDR1 and CDR2: SEHNR, FQNEAQ (reference sequence). CDR3: CASSSFYEQYF. The CDR3 coding sequence is TGTGCCAGCAGCTCCTTCTACGAGCAGTACTTC.

The chain is built from TRBV6-5 and TRBJ2-7, with D possibly matching TRBD1 (7 bases). Per germline, CDR1 MNHEY and CDR2 SVGAGI. The CDR3 contains 14 residues. V was clipped by 7 bases and J by 2 bases, with 15 bases between them. As DNA, the CDR3 is TGTGCCAGCACTCACTCAGGGGGGACCTACGAGCAGTACTTC. This encodes CASTHSGGTYEQYF.

This chain uses TRBV10-1 with TRBJ1-5; TRBD1 matches at 7 bases. V lost 4 bases and J lost 5; bases outside the gene matches: 2. This CDR3 has 13 amino acids. Germline values: CDR1 WNHNN, CDR2 SYGVQD (reference sequence). The CDR3, as DNA: TGCGCCAGCAGTGGTACAGGGGATCAGCCCCAGCATTTT. Its translation is CASSGTGDQPQHF.

V and J are TRBV9 and TRBJ1-6, with D maybe TRBD1 (5 bases). The germline CDR1 and CDR2 sequences are SGDLS and YYNGEE. CDR3 length equals 15 residues. V was shortened by 2 bases and J by 10 bases, with 16 bases between the two germline ends. CDR3 DNA sequence: TGTGCCAGCAGCGTGCGGGGCGGCGGGCCATCACCCCTCCACTTT. This sequence encodes CASSVRGGGPSPLHF.

The chain couples TRBV5-1 to TRBJ2-7; no clear D gene. Trimming shortened V by 1 base and J by 6 bases, and 14 bases separated the two germline ends. The CDR3 has 14 residues. From germline, CDR1 is SGHRS and CDR2 YFSETQ. This chain's CDR3 is CASSLIKDGGEQYF. For the CDR3, the DNA is TGCGCCAGCAGCTTGATTAAGGACGGTGGCGAGCAGTACTTC.

This clone was counted a single time. V and J are TRBV5-5 and TRBJ1-1; 7 nucleotides agree with TRBD1. The CDR3 contains 12 residues. CDR1 and CDR2 from the germline V gene are SGHKS and YYEKEE (reference sequence). With V trimmed by 7 bases and J by 6 bases, 6 bases remained unmatched. The CDR3 bases are TGTGCCAGCCACAGGGGCCCCTCTGAAGCTTTCTTT. Amino acid sequence: CASHRGPSEAFF.

The gene calls are TRBV5-1 and TRBJ1-2; D gene ambiguous. The CDR3 is 13 residues long. Germline V gives CDR1 SGHRS, CDR2 YFSETQ. Trimming cost V 0 bases and J 6 bases, with 9 bases left between them. CDR3 nucleotide sequence: TGCGCCAGCAGCTTGGTCGGGGAAGATGGCTACACCTTC. It yields the protein CASSLVGEDGYTF.

The rearrangement uses TRBV5-1 and TRBJ1-1, with 8 bases identical to TRBD1. The length of the CDR3 is 15 residues. From germline, CDR1 is SGHRS and CDR2 YFSETQ. V shed 4 bases and J 2 bases; nucleotides not matched to a gene: 7. The CDR3 nucleotides read TGCGCCAGCAGCCAAACGGACAGGGTAAACACTGAAGCTTTCTTT. It specifies CASSQTDRVNTEAFF.

The chain couples TRBV5-4 to TRBJ1-5, with D possibly matching TRBD1 (6 bases). There are 17 residues in the CDR3. Trimming left V 3 bases short and J 7 bases short, with 23 bases between. The germline V gene has CDR1 SGHNT and CDR2 YYREEE (reference sequence). CDR3 sequence: CASSYSPGRGVRQPQHF. The CDR3 DNA is TGTGCCAGCAGCTACTCACCCGGTAGGGGGGTTAGGCAGCCCCAGCATTTT.